This T cell receptor beta chain was retrieved from a study of CD8 T cells in Susac syndrome. Study background: Blood was drawn from patients with Susac syndrome. At that point, they were therapy-naive, on corticosteroids, or on intravenous immunoglobulin alone.

Random hexamers were used to reverse transcribe an amount of about 0.45 to 1 ug RNA. TCRdb reprocessed the immunoSEQ multiplex PCR reads with MiXCR, giving one entry per CDR3 protein. Here the sample spans roughly 200,000 distinct CDR3 sequences, 90% to 95% being singletons. The TEMRA cells underwent FACS enrichment, while the CD8+ and CD4+ T cells underwent negative isolation. V lost 4 bases, J lost 1 base, and 12 bases lay in between. This CDR3 is built from 15 residues. The germline gives CDR1 LGHDT, CDR2 YNNKEL (reference sequence). Source material: CD4+ T cells from PBMCs. The source of this sequence is a human donor with Susac syndrome. The chain employs TRBV3-1 and TRBJ2-3, with TRBD2 as a possible D gene (6 bases). DNA of the CDR3: TGTGCCAGCAGCCGCTCGGGCGGGGGCACAGATACGCAGTATTTT. Translated, it gives CASSRSGGGTDTQYF.